The 11 T cell receptor beta chains reported below all come from one sample, sequenced in a study of blood T cell repertoires in COVID-19. Assay used: immunoSEQ multiplex PCR; TCRdb lists only in-frame clones, some missing. The sample has roughly 34,000 clones; 88% are singletons. Sequencing input: peripheral blood. The receptors here all came from a woman in her seventies with active COVID-19.

By sample share, this clone is medium-sized (0.01 to 0.1%). The rearrangement uses TRBV18 and TRBJ2-3; weak D call: TRBD1 (6 bases). The CDR3 spans 14 residues. Trimming left V 6 bases short and J 0 bases short, with 10 bases between. Germline CDR1 and CDR2: KGHSH and LQKENI. CDR3 sequence reads: CASSPQGSTDTQYF. The CDR3 region has the DNA TGTGCCAGCTCCCCTCAGGGGAGCACAGATACGCAGTATTTT.

This clone showed up just a few times. This chain connects TRBV4-2 to TRBJ2-7; 9 bases are shared with TRBD1. V shed 4 bases and J 5 bases; nucleotides not matched to a gene: 6. The CDR3 consists of 14 residues. Germline V gene sequence: CDR1 LGHNA, CDR2 YNFKEQ. CDR3 residues: CASSPGQGLNEQYF. The CDR3 region has the DNA TGTGCCAGCAGCCCGGGACAGGGTTTGAACGAGCAGTACTTC.

The CDR3 sequence is CASSRIAGAEDTQYF. The CDR3 region has the DNA TGTGCCAGCAGTCGTATAGCGGGGGCGGAAGATACGCAGTATTTT. This chain connects TRBV6-5 to TRBJ2-3, with 9 bases fitting TRBD2. Germline CDR1 reads MNHEY; CDR2 reads SVGAGI. The CDR3 length is 15 residues. Unmatched junction bases numbered 8, after V lost 5 bases and J lost 5 bases.

CDR3 nucleotide sequence: TGTGCCAGCAGCTTCACAGGGGGAGATACGCAGTATTTT. Amino acids: CASSFTGGDTQYF. V is TRBV7-9 and J is TRBJ2-3; 8 bases map to TRBD1. With V trimmed by 3 bases and J by 5 bases, 1 base remained unmatched. Germline assignment: CDR1 SEHNR and CDR2 FQNEAQ (reference sequence). The CDR3 covers 13 residues.

The genes are TRBV3-1 (or the pseudogene TRBV3-2) and TRBJ1-3, with TRBD1 matching over 8 bases. Germline V gene sequence: CDR1 LGHDT, CDR2 YNNKEL (reference sequence). J gave up 10 bases and V 4 bases, and 12 bases lay outside the gene matches. The CDR3 has 15 amino acids. The CDR3 sequence: CASSRRTGPESTIYF. The CDR3 coding sequence is TGTGCCAGCAGCCGCCGGACAGGGCCTGAAAGTACCATATATTTT.

The chain recombines TRBV6-5 with TRBJ1-2, with unresolved D. Trimming left V 4 bases short and J 0 bases short, with 12 bases between. CDR1 is MNHEY and CDR2 is SVGAGI in the germline V gene. The CDR3 covers 15 residues. The CDR3 here is CASSSRLKANYGYTF. DNA for the CDR3: TGTGCCAGCAGTTCCCGACTCAAAGCTAACTATGGCTACACCTTC.

The chain employs TRBV7-2 and TRBJ2-5, with TRBD1 as a possible D gene (6 bases). Germline V gives CDR1 SGHTA, CDR2 FQGNSA. The CDR3 totals 15 residues. V lost 3 bases, J lost 0 bases, and 11 bases lay in between. DNA for the CDR3: TGTGCCAGCAGCTTTCAGGGGAGTAACCAAGAGACCCAGTACTTC. As protein: CASSFQGSNQETQYF.

This clone was recorded once. As DNA, the CDR3 is TGTGCCTGGAGCGATAAGAGTTTTTTTGGAAACACCATATATTTT. This codes for CAWSDKSFFGNTIYF. The J gene is TRBJ1-3, the V gene TRBV30, with D uncertain. The germline gives CDR1 GTSNPN, CDR2 SVGIG (reference sequence). The CDR3 is 15 amino acids. Trimming removed 3 bases at V and 3 bases at J, with 15 bases between.

The genes are TRBV7-3 and TRBJ2-1; a weak D match, TRBD1 (6 bases). Germline-derived CDR1 and CDR2 are SGHTA and FQGTGA. The CDR3 runs to 12 residues. Between the trimmed V and J ends, which lost 5 bases and 8 bases, there was a span of 10 bases. In nucleotides, the CDR3 is TGTGCCAGCAGCGAACAGGGCTATGAGCAGTTCTTC. It is translated as CASSEQGYEQFF. The complete variable domain, with remaining parts taken from reference TRBV7-3 and TRBJ2-1, reads GAGVSQTPSNKVTEKGKYVELRCDPISGHTALYWYRQSLGQGPEFLIYFQGTGAADDSGLPNDRFFAVRPEGSVSTLKIQRTERGDSAVYLCASSEQGYEQFFGPGTRLTVL.

The chain is built from TRBV5-4 and TRBJ1-2, with D perhaps matching TRBD1 (6 bases). The V end was cut by 2 bases, the J end by 0 bases, with 11 bases between. CDR3 size: 15 residues. Germline CDR1 SGHNT, CDR2 YYREEE (reference sequence). The CDR3 here is CASSLPGASNYGYTF. The CDR3, as DNA: TGTGCCAGCAGCTTACCAGGGGCTTCTAACTATGGCTACACCTTC.

The chain has TRBV9 and TRBJ1-4; 7 nucleotides line up with TRBD1. From germline, CDR1 is SGDLS and CDR2 YYNGEE. Unmatched junction bases numbered 4, after V lost 0 bases and J lost 5 bases. This CDR3 is built from 15 residues. CDR3 bases: TGTGCCAGCAGCGTAGGTAGCAGGGGGAATGAAAAACTGTTTTTT. Translation gives CASSVGSRGNEKLFF.